The 11 T cell receptor beta chains given below trace back to one sample, sequenced in a study of monozygotic twins with inflammatory bowel disease. Reprocessing the 5' RACE reads, TCRdb reports a single entry for every CDR3 protein and omits DNA. Listed are around 380,000 distinct CDR3 sequences; 2.4% falls within the top ten. The source material was blood. Receptors were obtained from a human donor with ulcerative colitis or Crohn's disease, or a healthy co-twin of an affected twin (not recorded which).

This rearrangement joins TRBV20-1 to TRBJ1-5; no DNA is available, so the TRBD1 call from TCRdb remains unchecked. This CDR3 is built from 15 residues. Looked up from germline, CDR1 is DFQATT and CDR2 is SNEGSKA (reference sequence). The CDR3: CSARDGTGVYQPQHF.

The chain combines TRBV4-3 with TRBJ2-1; TCRdb indicates TRBD1, and absent DNA this call remains unverified. This CDR3 has 14 amino acids. The germline V gene encodes CDR1 LGHNA and CDR2 YSLEER. The CDR3 reads CASSQGQGHSEQFF.

This chain uses TRBV15 with TRBJ1-5. This CDR3 contains 18 residues. Germline V gene lookup returns CDR1 LNHNV and CDR2 YYDKDF (reference sequence). The CDR3 is CATSTPWRGKGGDQPQHF. Looking up the rest from reference TRBV15 and TRBJ1-5 gives the full variable domain: DAMVIQNPRYQVTQFGKPVTLSCSQTLNHNVMYWYQQKSSQAPKLLFHYYDKDFNNEADTPDNFQSRRPNTSFCFLDIRSPGLGDTAMYLCATSTPWRGKGGDQPQHFGDGTRLSIL.

V is TRBV21-1 and J is TRBJ2-7; there is no DNA to check the TCRdb D call of TRBD2. TRBV21-1 counts as a pseudogene. The CDR3 sequence is 17 residues long. CDR3 sequence: CASSRRLAGGFSYEQYF.

This rearrangement joins TRBV15 to TRBJ2-7; TCRdb gives TRBD1 as the D gene, but with no DNA this cannot be confirmed. CDR1 and CDR2 from the germline V gene are LNHNV and YYDKDF (reference sequence). This CDR3 contains 12 residues. CDR3 loop: CATSPGDYEQYF. Complete variable domain (other parts from reference TRBV15 and TRBJ2-7): DAMVIQNPRYQVTQFGKPVTLSCSQTLNHNVMYWYQQKSSQAPKLLFHYYDKDFNNEADTPDNFQSRRPNTSFCFLDIRSPGLGDTAMYLCATSPGDYEQYFGPGTRLTVT.

This chain links TRBV7-2 with TRBJ2-7; TCRdb's D call, TRBD2, is unchecked because there is no DNA. Germline lookup yields CDR1 SGHTA and CDR2 FQGNSA. The CDR3 has 14 residues. The CDR3 spells CASSSGLGLYEQYF.

V and J are TRBV12-3 or TRBV12-4 and TRBJ1-1. CDR3 length: 13 residues. CDR3 amino acids: CASSLNSYTEAFF.

The chain is built from TRBV6-5 and TRBJ2-6; the D call of TRBD1 rests on TCRdb alone, since no DNA is present to check it. The CDR3 runs to 16 residues. The germline V gene encodes CDR1 MNHEY and CDR2 SVGAGI. The CDR3 here is CASSYSTGVGANVLTF.

The chain joins TRBV7-9 to TRBJ2-5; TCRdb selects TRBD1, and the lack of DNA leaves this call unchecked. The germline V gene encodes CDR1 SEHNR and CDR2 FQNEAQ (reference sequence). CDR3 length equals 14 residues. The CDR3 reads CASSRGQLQETQYF.

The V and J genes are TRBV6-5 and TRBJ2-5; lacking DNA, the TRBD2 call made by TCRdb goes unchecked. The CDR3 is made up of 15 amino acids. Germline lookup yields CDR1 MNHEY and CDR2 SVGAGI. CDR3 region: CASSSSGADQETQYF.

The V gene is TRBV4-1, the J gene TRBJ2-3; no DNA is available, so the TRBD2 call from TCRdb remains unchecked. The CDR3 loop spans 13 amino acids. CDR1 MGHRA and CDR2 YSYEKL come from the germline V gene. This CDR3 reads CASSQGGIDTQYF.